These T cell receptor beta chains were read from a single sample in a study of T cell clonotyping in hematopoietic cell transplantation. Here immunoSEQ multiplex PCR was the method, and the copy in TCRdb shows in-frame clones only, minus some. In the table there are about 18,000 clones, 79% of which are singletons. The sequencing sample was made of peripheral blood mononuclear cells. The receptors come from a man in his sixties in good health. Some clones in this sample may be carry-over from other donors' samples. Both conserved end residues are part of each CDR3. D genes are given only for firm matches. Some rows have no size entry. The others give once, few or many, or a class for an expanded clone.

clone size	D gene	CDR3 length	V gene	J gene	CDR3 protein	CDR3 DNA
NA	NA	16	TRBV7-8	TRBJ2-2	CASSLVGSGTAGELFF	TGTGCCAGCAGCTTAGTGGGGTCGGGCACCGCCGGGGAGCTGTTTTTT
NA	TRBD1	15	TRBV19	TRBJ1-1	CASSILLGQGAEAFF	TGTGCCAGTAGTATACTCTTGGGACAGGGGGCTGAAGCTTTCTTT
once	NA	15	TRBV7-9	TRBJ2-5	CASSLGSGGQETQYF	TGTGCCAGCAGCTTAGGAAGTGGAGGGCAAGAGACCCAGTACTTC
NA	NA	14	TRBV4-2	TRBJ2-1	CASSQNDAASEQFF	TGTGCCAGCAGCCAAAATGACGCAGCAAGTGAGCAGTTCTTC
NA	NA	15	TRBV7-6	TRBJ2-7	CASSLESQFSYEQYF	TGTGCCAGCAGCTTAGAGAGCCAGTTCTCCTACGAGCAGTACTTC
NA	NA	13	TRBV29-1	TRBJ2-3	CSVEGQGTDTQYF	TGCAGCGTTGAAGGTCAGGGCACAGATACGCAGTATTTT
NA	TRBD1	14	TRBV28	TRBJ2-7	CASSIRQGAGEQYF	TGTGCCAGCAGTATCCGACAGGGGGCGGGCGAGCAGTACTTC
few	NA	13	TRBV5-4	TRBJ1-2	CASSSDWTYGYTF	TGTGCCAGCAGCTCGGACTGGACGTATGGCTACACCTTC
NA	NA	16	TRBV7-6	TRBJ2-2	CASSLRSGTTTGELFF	TGTGCCAGCAGCTTAAGGTCCGGGACAACCACCGGGGAGCTGTTTTTT
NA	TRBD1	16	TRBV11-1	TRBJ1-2	CASSLAPGQGNYGYTF	TGTGCCAGCAGCTTGGCCCCGGGACAGGGGAACTATGGCTACACCTTC
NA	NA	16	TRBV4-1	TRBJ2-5	CASSQEKYTNQETQYF	TGCGCCAGCAGCCAAGAAAAGTATACAAACCAAGAGACCCAGTACTTC
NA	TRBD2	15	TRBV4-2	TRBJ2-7	CASSHPGLAYYEQYF	TGTGCCAGCAGCCATCCCGGACTAGCCTACTACGAGCAGTACTTC
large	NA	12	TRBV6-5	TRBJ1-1	CASSYGGTEAFF	TGTGCCAGCAGTTACGGGGGGACTGAAGCTTTCTTT
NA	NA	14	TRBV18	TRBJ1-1	CASSHTGMNTEAFF	TGTGCCAGCTCACATACAGGGATGAACACTGAAGCTTTCTTT
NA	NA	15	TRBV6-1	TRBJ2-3	CASSGSGGGADTQYF	TGTGCCAGCAGCGGGTCCGGAGGGGGGGCAGATACGCAGTATTTT
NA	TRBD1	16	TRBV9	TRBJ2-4	CASSETGGLGKNIQYF	TGTGCCAGCAGCGAAACAGGGGGATTGGGCAAAAACATTCAGTACTTC
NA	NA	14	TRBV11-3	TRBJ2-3	CASSTTHRTDTQYF	TGTGCCAGCAGCACCACCCACCGCACAGATACGCAGTATTTT
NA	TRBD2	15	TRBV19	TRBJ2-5	CASSLTSGGFETQYF	TGTGCCAGTAGCCTGACTAGCGGGGGGTTCGAGACCCAGTACTTC
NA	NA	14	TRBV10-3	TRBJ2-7	CAISEGNQLGEQYF	TGTGCCATCAGTGAGGGAAACCAACTTGGCGAGCAGTACTTC
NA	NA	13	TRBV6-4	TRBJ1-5	CASSREMRQPQHF	TGTGCCAGCTCCCGGGAGATGCGTCAGCCCCAGCATTTT
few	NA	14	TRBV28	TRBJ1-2	CASKEGMTNYGYTF	TGTGCCAGCAAGGAGGGAATGACTAACTATGGCTACACCTTC
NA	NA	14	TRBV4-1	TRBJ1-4	CASSQAGEREKLFF	TGCGCCAGCAGCCAAGCGGGGGAGAGAGAAAAACTGTTTTTT
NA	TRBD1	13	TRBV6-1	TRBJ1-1	CASRREGATEAFF	TGTGCCAGCCGCCGGGAGGGGGCCACTGAAGCTTTCTTT
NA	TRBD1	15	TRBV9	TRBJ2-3	CASSVRQGDPDTQYF	TGTGCCAGCAGCGTTAGACAGGGTGACCCAGATACGCAGTATTTT
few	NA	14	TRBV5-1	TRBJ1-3	CASSVDRNQNTIYF	TGCGCCAGCAGCGTAGACAGAAATCAAAACACCATATATTTT
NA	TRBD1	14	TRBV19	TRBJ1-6	CASSRTGLRTPLHF	TGTGCCAGTAGTAGGACAGGGTTGAGGACACCCCTCCACTTT
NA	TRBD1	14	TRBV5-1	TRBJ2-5	CASSPGQNQETQYF	TGCGCCAGCAGCCCGGGACAGAATCAAGAGACCCAGTACTTC
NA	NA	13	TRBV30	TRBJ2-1	CAWRRGNDNEQFF	TGTGCCTGGCGCCGGGGGAACGACAATGAGCAGTTCTTC
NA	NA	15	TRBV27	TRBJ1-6	CASSLSGDLVSPLHF	TGTGCCAGCAGTTTAAGCGGGGACTTGGTTTCACCCCTCCACTTT
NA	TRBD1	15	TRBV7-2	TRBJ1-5	CASSSLGQDNQPQHF	TGTGCCAGCAGCTCCTTGGGACAGGACAATCAGCCCCAGCATTTT
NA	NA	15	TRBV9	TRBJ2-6	CASGPGSSGANVLTF	TGTGCCAGCGGACCAGGAAGCTCTGGGGCCAACGTCCTGACTTTC
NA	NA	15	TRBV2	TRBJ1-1	CASSALGGGGTEAFF	TGTGCCAGCAGTGCGCTGGGGGGCGGGGGGACTGAAGCTTTCTTT
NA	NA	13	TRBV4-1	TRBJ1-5	CASSSLPEQPQHF	TGCGCCAGCAGCAGCTTACCCGAACAGCCCCAGCATTTT
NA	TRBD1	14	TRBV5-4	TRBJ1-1	CASSLDRANTEAFF	TGTGCCAGCAGCTTAGACAGGGCGAACACTGAAGCTTTCTTT
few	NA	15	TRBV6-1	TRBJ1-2	CASSEAPGANYGYTF	TGTGCCAGCAGTGAAGCGCCAGGGGCTAACTATGGCTACACCTTC
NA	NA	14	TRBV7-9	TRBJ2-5	CASRKGPQGETQYF	TGTGCCAGCAGAAAAGGCCCTCAAGGAGAGACCCAGTACTTC
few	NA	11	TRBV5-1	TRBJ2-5	CASSLSETQYF	TGCGCCAGCAGCTTATCAGAGACCCAGTACTTC
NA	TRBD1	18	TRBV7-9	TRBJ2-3	CASSLDRGQETSTDTQYF	TGTGCCAGCAGCTTGGACAGGGGGCAAGAGACTAGCACAGATACGCAGTATTTT
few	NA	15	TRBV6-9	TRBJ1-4	CASSYGNRRNEKLFF	TGTGCCAGCAGTTATGGGAACAGGCGTAATGAAAAACTGTTTTTT
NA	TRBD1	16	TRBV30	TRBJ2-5	CAWSVGDRPTQETQYF	TGTGCCTGGAGTGTAGGGGACAGGCCCACCCAAGAGACCCAGTACTTC
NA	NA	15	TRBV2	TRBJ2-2	CASSVGGRITGELFF	TGTGCCAGCAGTGTTGGCGGGCGAATCACCGGGGAGCTGTTTTTT
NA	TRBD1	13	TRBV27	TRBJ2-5	CASSLRQGETQYF	TGTGCCAGCAGTCTCAGACAGGGGGAGACCCAGTACTTC